This T cell receptor beta chain was retrieved from a study of T cell responses to AZD1222 COVID-19 vaccine. TCRdb's table, derived via immunoSEQ multiplex PCR, lists solely in-frame clones and lacks some. The top ten hold more than 1.5% of the sample, which has roughly 180,000 clones, approximately 94% seen once. Trimming left V 4 bases short and J 5 bases short, with 9 bases between. The CDR3 is 13 residues long. Germline V gene lookup returns CDR1 KGHSH and CDR2 LQKENI. Whole-study findings and limits: Donors were chiefly white British, with a greater number of females, and clonal diversity was perhaps underestimated. Reportedly, close to half of spike-specific TCRs are directed against unmutated variant regions. Only 5 or 6 AZD1222 recipients tested seropositive at baseline.

Of note for this clone: Its antigen is unidentified.

The receptor comes from an adult who received the AZD1222 COVID-19 vaccine. This specimen was peripheral blood, taken 28 days after the second AZD1222 dose. V and J are TRBV18 and TRBJ1-5; the D is unclear. The CDR3 bases are TGTGCCAGCTCACTCAACACCGATCAGCCCCAGCATTTT. Its translation is CASSLNTDQPQHF.